The rows below give T cell receptor beta chains drawn from one sample of a study of blood T cell repertoires in COVID-19. Measured with immunoSEQ multiplex PCR; TCRdb has only the in-frame clones, and not every one. The sample lists 150,000 to 200,000 clones, roughly nine tenths occurring once. Sequenced material: peripheral blood. The receptors were sampled from a man in his sixties with acute or convalescent COVID-19. Both conserved end residues are trimmed from each CDR3. D genes are given only for firm matches.

J gene: TRBJ1-1
D gene: TRBD1
V gene: TRBV5-1
CDR3 protein: ASSWGDREAEAF

J gene: TRBJ2-3
D gene: TRBD2
V gene: TRBV4-2
CDR3 protein: ASSPIAGRADTQY

J gene: TRBJ1-2
D gene: .
V gene: TRBV24-1
CDR3 protein: ATSDSRDNGAYGYT

J gene: TRBJ2-3
D gene: .
V gene: TRBV18
CDR3 protein: ASSPLQLTDTQY

J gene: TRBJ2-1
D gene: .
V gene: TRBV7-3
CDR3 protein: ASSSLGLSYNEQF

J gene: TRBJ1-1
D gene: .
V gene: TRBV2
CDR3 protein: ASSDGGATNTEAF

J gene: TRBJ2-1
D gene: TRBD2
V gene: TRBV7-9
CDR3 protein: ASSLGTSGHNEQF

J gene: TRBJ1-1
D gene: .
V gene: TRBV19
CDR3 protein: ASAGTATMNTEAF

J gene: TRBJ2-7
D gene: .
V gene: TRBV12-3/TRBV12-4
CDR3 protein: ASSLKPYEQY

J gene: TRBJ2-1
D gene: TRBD2
V gene: TRBV24-1
CDR3 protein: ATSGLAGDNEQF

J gene: TRBJ1-3
D gene: TRBD1
V gene: TRBV7-9
CDR3 protein: ASSLAQGSGNTIY

J gene: TRBJ2-3
D gene: .
V gene: TRBV6-5
CDR3 protein: ASSYTGTDTQY

J gene: TRBJ2-4
D gene: TRBD1
V gene: TRBV7-2
CDR3 protein: ASSSTGGSSYIQY

J gene: TRBJ2-7
D gene: .
V gene: TRBV12-3/TRBV12-4
CDR3 protein: ASSFLHLGEQY

J gene: TRBJ2-5
D gene: .
V gene: TRBV7-8
CDR3 protein: ASSLGQLQETQY

J gene: TRBJ1-2
D gene: TRBD1
V gene: TRBV6-5
CDR3 protein: ASSKDRPNYGYT

J gene: TRBJ1-1
D gene: .
V gene: TRBV5-4
CDR3 protein: ASRIYGTMNTEAF

J gene: TRBJ2-3
D gene: TRBD2
V gene: TRBV25-1
CDR3 protein: ASSDSGGALSSTDTQY

J gene: TRBJ1-5
D gene: .
V gene: TRBV12-3/TRBV12-4
CDR3 protein: ASSLVGDQPQH

J gene: TRBJ2-7
D gene: .
V gene: TRBV12-5
CDR3 protein: ASGLVPDEQY

J gene: TRBJ2-1
D gene: TRBD2
V gene: TRBV9
CDR3 protein: ASSPAGVVYNEQF

J gene: TRBJ1-1
D gene: .
V gene: TRBV30
CDR3 protein: AWSVDRKNTEAF

J gene: TRBJ1-2
D gene: .
V gene: TRBV5-1
CDR3 protein: ASSSTGFYGYT

J gene: TRBJ1-5
D gene: TRBD1
V gene: TRBV7-2
CDR3 protein: ASSLVWAGGRQPQH

J gene: TRBJ1-3
D gene: TRBD1
V gene: TRBV2
CDR3 protein: ASSGQGASYTIY

J gene: TRBJ1-2
D gene: TRBD1
V gene: TRBV27
CDR3 protein: ASSSSQGAVKGYT

J gene: TRBJ1-5
D gene: .
V gene: TRBV28
CDR3 protein: ASNSGGMGQPQH

J gene: TRBJ1-5
D gene: .
V gene: TRBV2
CDR3 protein: ASSVSGWNQPQH

J gene: TRBJ2-2
D gene: .
V gene: TRBV2
CDR3 protein: ASSPRQSVGELF

J gene: TRBJ2-2
D gene: .
V gene: TRBV11-2
CDR3 protein: ASSSTRELF

J gene: TRBJ2-3
D gene: .
V gene: TRBV30
CDR3 protein: AWSGADTQY

J gene: TRBJ2-5
D gene: TRBD1
V gene: TRBV5-4
CDR3 protein: ASSLKTGWGEGAAQETQY